This is a list of T cell receptor beta chains from one sample in a study of radiation and T cells in renal cell carcinoma. Sequenced by immunoSEQ multiplex PCR; TCRdb stores in-frame clones only, minus some. Of about 140,000 clones in the sample, around 78% were seen once. Source: blood, taken from a patient whose treatment included radiotherapy and nephrectomy. These receptors were obtained from a woman in her fifties or sixties with renal cell carcinoma. Both conserved end residues are part of each CDR3. The D gene is left open where the match is weak. Where a row states a size, it is once, few, many or the class of an expanded clone; other rows omit it.

>TRBV7-2|TRBD2|TRBJ2-7|once
TGTGCCAGCAGCATGCCTAGCGGGGCCTACGAGCAGTACTTC
CASSMPSGAYEQYF
>TRBV5-4|TRBD2|TRBJ2-5|-
TGTGCCAGCAGCTCTAGCGGGAGGGCCGAGGAGACCCAGTACTTC
CASSSSGRAEETQYF
>TRBV5-1|-|TRBJ1-1|-
TGCGCCAGCGGGGAAGAACAAATGAACACTGAAGCTTTCTTT
CASGEEQMNTEAFF
>TRBV19|-|TRBJ1-5|once
TGTGCCAGTAATCCGGGGACGAGCAATCAGCCCCAGCATTTT
CASNPGTSNQPQHF
>TRBV9|TRBD2|TRBJ2-5|-
TGTGCCAGCAGCGTAGAGCGGGGGGGTCAAGAGACCCAGTACTTC
CASSVERGGQETQYF
>TRBV19|TRBD1|TRBJ1-2|-
TGTGCCAGTAGTCACTCCTCCCGGACAGGGAACGTCCGAGGCACGACCTTC
CASSHSSRTGNVRGTTF
>TRBV28|-|TRBJ2-5|-
TGTGCCAGCAGTTTTAGGCAGCGGGCTGAAGAGACCCAGTACTTC
CASSFRQRAEETQYF
>TRBV7-2|TRBD1|TRBJ1-1|-
TGTGCCAGCAGCTTGGGCTTAGGGGGCGGTACTGAAGCTTTCTTT
CASSLGLGGGTEAFF
>TRBV6-6|TRBD2|TRBJ2-7|-
TGTGCCAGCAGAGATAGCGGGAAAGAACTCTACGAGCAGTACTTC
CASRDSGKELYEQYF
>TRBV27|TRBD2|TRBJ2-7|-
TGTGCCAGCAGTCTCAGGGGGGCTAGCGGGAGGGGTGAGCAGTACTTC
CASSLRGASGRGEQYF
>TRBV6-5|-|TRBJ2-7|-
TGTGCCAGCAGGCGACCTGGGGGGATACCCTACGAGCAGTACTTC
CASRRPGGIPYEQYF
>TRBV5-1|TRBD1|TRBJ2-3|once
TGCGCCAGCAGCCTTGACAGGGACGCGACAGATACGCAGTATTTT
CASSLDRDATDTQYF
>TRBV28|-|TRBJ2-7|once
TGTGCCATCGGCCGGCAGAGTCCCTACGAGCAGTACTTC
CAIGRQSPYEQYF
>TRBV4-3|-|TRBJ2-1|-
TGCGCCAGCAGCCAAGATCGAGGGACCTACAATGAGCAGTTCTTC
CASSQDRGTYNEQFF
>TRBV5-1|-|TRBJ2-7|-
TGCGCCAGCAGCTTGGACCAGGGTAGCGAGCAGTACTTC
CASSLDQGSEQYF
>TRBV2|-|TRBJ1-3|-
TGTGCCAGCAGTGAGGGCAGGGTCACCAACACCATATATTTT
CASSEGRVTNTIYF
>TRBV5-1|-|TRBJ1-1|-
TGCGCCAGCGGCCCGGGGGGGCTACAAAACACTGAAGCTTTCTTT
CASGPGGLQNTEAFF
>TRBV19|TRBD1|TRBJ2-3|-
TGTGCCAGTAGTGCAGGGACAGGGAGTGACACAGATACGCAGTATTTT
CASSAGTGSDTDTQYF
>TRBV25-1|-|TRBJ2-5|few
TGTGCCAGCAGTGTCCAGGAGGACAGAGAGACCCAGTACTTC
CASSVQEDRETQYF
>TRBV5-4|-|TRBJ2-7|-
TGTGCCAGCAGCCCCGGCGGCAGGACCTACGAGCAGTACTTC
CASSPGGRTYEQYF
>TRBV7-2|-|TRBJ1-3|-
TGTGCCACGGGAGAAGGGGAAGTCGCTGGAAACACCATATATTTT
CATGEGEVAGNTIYF
>TRBV9|-|TRBJ1-1|-
TGTGCCAGCAGCATAGGAGGAGAAGGGAACACTGAAGCTTTCTTT
CASSIGGEGNTEAFF
>TRBV5-4|-|TRBJ2-7|few
TGTGCCAGCAGCCTAGGGGGGAGGGCTGAGCAGTACTTC
CASSLGGRAEQYF
>TRBV2|-|TRBJ2-1|-
TGTGCCAGCAGTGAAGAAGGGTTTTTAGGGAATGAGCAGTTCTTC
CASSEEGFLGNEQFF
>TRBV28|-|TRBJ1-1|-
TGTGCCAGCAGTTTGGAAAAGTTACAGGGCAGCTTGAACACTGAAGCTTTCTTT
CASSLEKLQGSLNTEAFF
>TRBV5-1|-|TRBJ1-1|-
TGCGCCAGCCGAGGCTCGGGCACTGAAGCTTTCTTT
CASRGSGTEAFF
>TRBV6-5|-|TRBJ2-5|-
TGTGCCAGCAGTTACTCGGTCCGAGAGGAAGGAGAGACCCAGTACTTC
CASSYSVREEGETQYF
>TRBV19|TRBD1|TRBJ1-2|-
TGTGCCAGTAGAACTGGGACAGTCGTCTATGGCTACACCTTC
CASRTGTVVYGYTF
>TRBV15|-|TRBJ2-7|-
TGTGCCACCAGTACCGGGACCGCTGACCTCGGGCAGTACTTC
CATSTGTADLGQYF
>TRBV28|TRBD1|TRBJ2-7|-
TGTGCCAGCGGCGAAGGACAGGGGGCGAGCTACGAGCAGTACTTC
CASGEGQGASYEQYF
>TRBV10-2|TRBD1|TRBJ1-5|-
TGCGCCAGCAGTGACGGGACAGGGGAATACAATCAGCCCCAGCATTTT
CASSDGTGEYNQPQHF
>TRBV7-2|TRBD1|TRBJ1-2|-
TGTGCCAGCAGCTTAGGCCAACAGGGGGCTATGGGCGGCTACACCTTC
CASSLGQQGAMGGYTF
>TRBV5-4|TRBD2|TRBJ2-7|-
TGTGCCAGCAGCTTGGTGGGGAGCGGGAGCTACGAGCAGTACTTC
CASSLVGSGSYEQYF
>TRBV29-1|TRBD2|TRBJ2-3|-
TGCAGCGTCGGACTAGCGTTTAGCACAGATACGCAGTATTTT
CSVGLAFSTDTQYF
>TRBV9|-|TRBJ2-5|-
TGTGCCAGCAGCGTAGGTCTAGGGTCCCAAGAGACCCAGTACTTC
CASSVGLGSQETQYF
>TRBV6-5|-|TRBJ1-2|many
TGTGCCAGCAGTAGTGCCTTCTATGGCTACACCTTC
CASSSAFYGYTF
>TRBV7-9|TRBD1|TRBJ1-5|-
TGTGCCAGCAGCTTGGGGACAGGTTCTAGCAATCAGCCCCAGCATTTT
CASSLGTGSSNQPQHF
>TRBV7-2|-|TRBJ2-1|-
TGTGCCAGCAGCTTAGTACGGAATGAGCAGTTCTTC
CASSLVRNEQFF
>TRBV6-5|TRBD1|TRBJ2-7|once
TGTGCCAGCAGTTACTACCGGGGACAGGGGACCTACGAGCAGTACTTC
CASSYYRGQGTYEQYF
>TRBV7-2|TRBD1|TRBJ1-2|-
TGTGCCAGCAGCCCAACAGGGGGAACTAACTATGGCTACACCTTC
CASSPTGGTNYGYTF
>TRBV5-4|TRBD1|TRBJ1-1|-
TGTGCCAGCAGCGCGACAGGGGAGGGCACTGAAGCTTTCTTT
CASSATGEGTEAFF
>TRBV4-2|-|TRBJ2-1|-
TGTGCCAGCAGCCAAGATGGGCCGAGGGGCGAGCGTCAGCAGTTCTTC
CASSQDGPRGERQQFF
>TRBV5-6|-|TRBJ1-6|-
TGTGCCAGCAGCTTTGCAGACGCAGGGAGATTACCCCTCCACTTT
CASSFADAGRLPLHF
>TRBV5-1|-|TRBJ1-1|-
TGCGCCAGCAGCTTGTCGGGGGATCACACTGAAGCTTTCTTT
CASSLSGDHTEAFF
>TRBV9|TRBD1|TRBJ1-4|-
TGTGCCACCGCCCGGGACAGGGGGCGGGGGGAAAAACTGTTTTTT
CATARDRGRGEKLFF
>TRBV25-1|TRBD1|TRBJ1-2|-
TGTGCCAGCAGTGAAGCGGGGACAGGGTATTACCCCCCGAACTTC
CASSEAGTGYYPPNF